This T cell receptor beta chain emerged from a study of post-analysis software for immune sequencing data. Across the whole study: Patients with relapsing-remitting, secondary progressive and progressive-relapsing multiple sclerosis courses were all represented. Findings and caveats of the study: Five or six TRBV segments, TRBV5-6, TRBV5-1 and TRBV20-1 among them, were found more frequent in patients than controls.

cDNA libraries of TCR beta carried unique molecular identifiers. TCRdb analysed the PCR reads with MiXCR anew, one entry per CDR3 protein. This table holds 600,000 to 700,000 distinct CDR3 sequences, around 60% found once. This clonotype was counted between two and nine times. As yet, its antigen is unknown. The V end was cut by 3 bases, the J end by 5 bases, with 11 bases between. Germline V CDR1 and CDR2: ENHRY, SYGVKD. This CDR3 spans 14 amino acids. The sequence derives from a girl aged 2 to 10 with multiple sclerosis. Sample: blood. This chain links TRBV10-3 with TRBJ1-5; tentative D call: TRBD1 (5 bases). The chain's CDR3 is CAISDSRGDQPQHF. As DNA, the CDR3 is TGTGCCATCAGTGATTCCCGAGGGGATCAGCCCCAGCATTTT.